These 3 T cell receptor beta chains were all obtained from the same sample, sequenced in a study of regulatory T cells in long-lasting Graves disease. Time point denoted: newly diagnosed GD, antithyroid drugs for less than 3 months. From PBMCs, RNA was extracted and then used to make the TCR library. Arm-PCR of CDR3 regions with iRepertoire HTBI primers generated TCR beta libraries. One entry per CDR3 protein, called by TCRdb with MiXCR from the multiplex PCR reads. The sample carries more than 400,000 distinct CDR3 sequences, approximately 16% recorded once. This sample was shared with a second study, whose subject was T cells in Graves' hyperthyroidism and ophthalmopathy.

Sample: peripheral blood mononuclear cells (PBMCs), taken at new diagnosis, from a patient treated with antithyroid drugs. The source is a woman aged 25-40 years with Graves disease.

This clonotype was detected ten times or more. The rearrangement links TRBV6-2 or TRBV6-3 to TRBJ1-2; D may be TRBD1 (6 bases). This CDR3 has 15 residues. Trimming removed 2 bases at V and 4 bases at J, with 14 bases between. The germline CDR1 and CDR2 sequences are MNHEY and SVGEGT. As DNA, the CDR3 is TGTGCCAGCAGTTACAGCGTCAGGGGAACCTATGGCTACACCTTC. Its protein is CASSYSVRGTYGYTF.

V is TRBV18 and J is TRBJ1-2; 7 bases are a match to TRBD1. V lost 0 bases and J lost 6; bases outside the gene matches: 7. Germline-derived CDR1 and CDR2 are KGHSH and LQKENI. There are 15 residues in the CDR3. CDR3 loop: CASSPPGDRDDGYTF. The DNA of the CDR3 is TGTGCCAGCTCACCACCGGGGGACAGAGACGATGGCTACACCTTC.

The CDR3 DNA reads TGTGCCAGCAGTGAATTGGGTTACGAGCAGTACTTC. This codes for CASSELGYEQYF. This chain joins TRBV25-1 and TRBJ2-7; no clear D. Trimming removed 1 base at V and 4 bases at J, with 5 bases between. This CDR3 has 12 residues. Germline lookup yields CDR1 MGHDK and CDR2 SYGVNS.